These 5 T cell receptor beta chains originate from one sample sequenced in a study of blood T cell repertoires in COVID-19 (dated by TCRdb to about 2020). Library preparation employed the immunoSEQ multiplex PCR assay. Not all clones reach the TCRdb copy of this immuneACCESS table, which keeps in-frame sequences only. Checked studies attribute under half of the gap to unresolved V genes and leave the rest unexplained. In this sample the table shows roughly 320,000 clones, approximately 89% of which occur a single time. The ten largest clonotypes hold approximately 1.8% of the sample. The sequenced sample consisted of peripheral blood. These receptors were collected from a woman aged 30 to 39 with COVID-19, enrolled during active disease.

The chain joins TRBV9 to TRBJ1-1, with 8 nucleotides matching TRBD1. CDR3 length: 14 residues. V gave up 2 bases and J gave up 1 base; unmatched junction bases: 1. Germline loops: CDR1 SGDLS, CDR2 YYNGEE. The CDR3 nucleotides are TGTGCCAGCAGCGTGGGACAGGCGAACACTGAAGCTTTCTTT. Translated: CASSVGQANTEAFF. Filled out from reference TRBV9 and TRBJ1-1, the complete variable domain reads DSGVTQTPKHLITATGQRVTLRCSPRSGDLSVYWYQQSLDQGLQFLIQYYNGEERAKGNILERFSAQQFPDLHSELNLSSLELGDSALYFCASSVGQANTEAFFGQGTRLTVV.

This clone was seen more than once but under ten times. This CDR3 reads CASNLGGIYEQYF. The CDR3 DNA reads as TGTGCCAGCAACTTGGGGGGTATTTACGAGCAGTACTTC. The chain is built from TRBV12-3 or TRBV12-4 and TRBJ2-7; D may be TRBD2 (6 bases). CDR3 length: 13 amino acids. V gave up 7 bases and J gave up 4 bases, with 14 bases separating them.

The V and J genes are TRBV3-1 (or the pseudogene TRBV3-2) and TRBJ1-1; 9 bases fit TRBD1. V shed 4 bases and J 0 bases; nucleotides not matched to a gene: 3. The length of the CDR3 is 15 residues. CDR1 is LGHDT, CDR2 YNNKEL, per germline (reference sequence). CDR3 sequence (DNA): TGTGCCAGCAGCCCCGGACAGGGGATGAACACTGAAGCTTTCTTT. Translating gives CASSPGQGMNTEAFF.

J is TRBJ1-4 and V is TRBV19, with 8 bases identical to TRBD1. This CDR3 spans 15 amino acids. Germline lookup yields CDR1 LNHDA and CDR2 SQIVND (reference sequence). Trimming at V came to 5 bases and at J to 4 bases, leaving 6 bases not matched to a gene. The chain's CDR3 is CASSFLTGDNEKLFF. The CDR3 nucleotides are TGTGCCAGTAGTTTCTTGACAGGGGATAATGAAAAACTGTTTTTT.

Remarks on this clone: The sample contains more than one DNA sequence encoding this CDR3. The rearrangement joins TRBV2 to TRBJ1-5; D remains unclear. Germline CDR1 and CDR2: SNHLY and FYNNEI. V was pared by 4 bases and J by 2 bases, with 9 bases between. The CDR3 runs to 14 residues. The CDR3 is CASSVERGNQPQHF. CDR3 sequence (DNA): TGTGCCAGCAGTGTGGAACGGGGCAATCAGCCCCAGCATTTT.